This T cell receptor beta chain was found in a study of cytomegalovirus exposure and HLA in healthy donors. Regarding the study as a whole: It is likely that the observed cluster of highly shared sequence variants was a sequencing artifact.

Of note for this clone: As yet, its antigen is unknown.

There are 18 residues in the CDR3. It was with 60 Vbeta and 13 Jbeta primers that the PCR ran. TCRdb's copy holds only in-frame clones and misses some; the assay was immunoSEQ multiplex PCR. This sample's clone table lists over 100,000 clones. The sequence derives from a man younger than 40 in good health and CMV-seronegative. The sequencing input was PBMCs. This rearrangement joins TRBV21-1 to TRBJ2-3; the table's D call of TRBD2 was not tested on the DNA. TRBV21-1 constitutes a pseudogene. DNA for the CDR3: TGTGCCAGCACCTCGTTCAGGGAAAGGGGGACTAGTCGTGATACGCAGTATTTT. It translates to CASTSFRERGTSRDTQYF.